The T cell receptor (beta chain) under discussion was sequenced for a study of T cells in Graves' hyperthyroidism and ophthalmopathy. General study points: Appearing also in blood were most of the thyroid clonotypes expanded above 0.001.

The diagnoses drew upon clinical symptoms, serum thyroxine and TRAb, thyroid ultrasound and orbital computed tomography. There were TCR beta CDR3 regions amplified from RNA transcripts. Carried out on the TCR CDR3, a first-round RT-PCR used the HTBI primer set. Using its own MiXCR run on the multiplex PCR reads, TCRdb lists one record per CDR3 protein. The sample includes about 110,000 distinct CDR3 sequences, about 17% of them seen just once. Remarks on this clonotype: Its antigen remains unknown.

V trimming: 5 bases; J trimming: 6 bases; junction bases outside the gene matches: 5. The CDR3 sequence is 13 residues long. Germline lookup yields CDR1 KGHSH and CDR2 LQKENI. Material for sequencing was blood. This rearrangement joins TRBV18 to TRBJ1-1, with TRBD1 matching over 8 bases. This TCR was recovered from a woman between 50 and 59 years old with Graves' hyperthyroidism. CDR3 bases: TGTGCCAGCTCAACACAGGGGGATTCTGAAGCTTTCTTT. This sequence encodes CASSTQGDSEAFF.